The 30 T cell receptor beta chains given below trace back to one sample, sequenced in a study of T-cell memory formation after mild COVID-19. Using its own MiXCR run on the 5' RACE reads, TCRdb lists one record per CDR3 protein. This table holds 400,000 to 500,000 distinct CDR3 sequences, around 19% found once. Sequencing input: PBMCs or a T cell subset sorted from them (not recorded which). The origin of the receptors is an adult woman who had mild COVID-19 (a few samples of this study predate the infection). Cell type and time point are not known.

This clonotype was counted a few times. This CDR3 is CASSELGGPAYNEQFF. The CDR3 DNA sequence: TGTGCCAGCAGTGAATTGGGGGGGCCGGCCTACAATGAGCAGTTCTTC. The chain combines TRBV2 with TRBJ2-1, with a tentative D call TRBD2 (7 bases). V was cut by 2 bases and J by 2 bases, with 13 bases left in between. CDR1 is SNHLY, CDR2 FYNNEI, per germline. The CDR3 totals 16 residues.

A few counts support this clonotype. In nucleotides, the CDR3 is TGTGCCAGCAGCCCCCGACTAGCGGGGAAAGAGACCCAGTACTTC. Translation gives CASSPRLAGKETQYF. The chain has TRBV7-9 and TRBJ2-5; TRBD2 matches at 11 bases. Germline-derived CDR1 and CDR2 are SEHNR and FQNEAQ (reference sequence). This CDR3 region has 15 residues. J lost 3 bases, V lost 5 bases, and 5 bases had no gene match. Full variable domain (outside the CDR3, taken from reference TRBV7-9 and TRBJ2-5): DTGVSQNPRHKITKRGQNVTFRCDPISEHNRLYWYRQTLGQGPEFLTYFQNEAQLEKSRLLSDRFSAERPKGSFSTLEIQRTEQGDSAMYLCASSPRLAGKETQYFGPGTRLLVL.

This clonotype was detected only a few times. At one of its ends the junction is not consistent with the germline gene, which may arise from a read error. The rearrangement uses TRBV7-9 and TRBJ1-2, with D perhaps matching TRBD1 (5 bases). The CDR3 is made up of 12 amino acids. Germline CDR1 SEHNR, CDR2 FQNEAQ (reference sequence). The CDR3 sequence is CASSPGNFGYTF. The CDR3 DNA sequence: TGTGCCAGCAGCCCAGGGAACTTTGGCTACACCTTC.

The V call is TRBV3-1, the J call TRBJ2-1; the D is unclear. The V end lost 5 bases, the J end lost 5 bases, and 10 bases lay between the germline ends. The CDR3 is made up of 13 amino acids. Germline values: CDR1 LGHDT, CDR2 YNNKEL (reference sequence). This CDR3 reads CASSAHPDNEQFF. CDR3 DNA sequence: TGTGCCAGCAGCGCACATCCCGACAATGAGCAGTTCTTC.

The V and J genes are TRBV12-3 or TRBV12-4 and TRBJ1-4; D not resolved. V lost 3 bases and J 12 bases, leaving 8 bases between the germline ends. CDR3 length: 11 residues. CDR3: CASSFGLELFF. CDR3 DNA: TGTGCCAGCAGTTTCGGGTTGGAACTGTTTTTT.

Only a few counts were recorded for this clonotype. This chain connects TRBV5-1 to TRBJ2-6, with 7 bases that match TRBD1. Germline V gene sequence: CDR1 SGHRS, CDR2 YFSETQ. The CDR3 loop spans 17 amino acids. V was clipped by 4 bases and J by 1 base; unmatched bases: 8. The CDR3 nucleotides read TGCGCCAGCAGCGCAGCCTACAGGGGATCTGGGGCCAACGTCCTGACTTTC. This gives the protein CASSAAYRGSGANVLTF. Filled out from reference TRBV5-1 and TRBJ2-6, the complete variable domain reads KAGVTQTPRYLIKTRGQQVTLSCSPISGHRSVSWYQQTPGQGLQFLFEYFSETQRNKGNFPGRFSGRQFSNSRSEMNVSTLELGDSALYLCASSAAYRGSGANVLTFGAGSRLTVL.

This clonotype was recorded many times. V usage is TRBV5-1 and J usage is TRBJ2-1; perhaps TRBD2 as D (5 bases). The CDR3 length is 13 residues. Trimming took 0 bases from V and 6 from J, leaving 7 bases between them. Germline CDR1 SGHRS, CDR2 YFSETQ. This CDR3 reads CASSLVGSNEQFF. DNA for the CDR3: TGCGCCAGCAGCTTGGTTGGGAGCAATGAGCAGTTCTTC.

The CDR3 nucleotides read TGTGCCAGCAGCCCGAACAGTAACACTGAAGCTTTCTTT. It translates to CASSPNSNTEAFF. The chain joins TRBV7-3 to TRBJ1-1, with D unclear. V dropped 5 bases and J dropped 2 bases, with 9 bases sitting between them. Germline-derived CDR1 and CDR2 are SGHTA and FQGTGA. The CDR3 runs to 13 residues.

This clonotype was seen a handful of times. The rearrangement joins TRBV18 to TRBJ2-4; the match to TRBD2 covers 7 bases. Germline values: CDR1 KGHSH, CDR2 LQKENI. The CDR3 extends over 15 amino acids. The V and J ends lost 2 bases and 6 bases, in that order; junction bases with no gene match: 7. CDR3 amino acids: CASSPGSGEGNIQYF. CDR3 nucleotide sequence: TGTGCCAGCTCACCAGGCTCCGGGGAGGGAAACATTCAGTACTTC.

The chain is built from TRBV6-5 and TRBJ2-1; 12 nucleotides line up with TRBD2. With 9 bases clipped from V and 7 bases from J, the junction kept 16 bases outside the gene matches. CDR1 and CDR2 from the germline V gene are MNHEY and SVGAGI. There are 17 residues in the CDR3. In DNA, the CDR3 is TGTGCCAGTCGTAGGTCTAGCGGGAGGGGGACGCGGAATGAGCAGTTCTTC. It codes for CASRRSSGRGTRNEQFF.

The V gene is TRBV7-9, the J gene TRBJ1-4, with D perhaps matching TRBD1 (5 bases). Per germline, CDR1 SEHNR and CDR2 FQNEAQ (reference sequence). Deletions cut 5 bases from V and 8 bases from J, with 18 bases between. The CDR3 has 15 amino acids. The CDR3 loop reads CASSLLRAWQEKLFF. CDR3 DNA sequence: TGTGCCAGCAGCCTCCTCAGGGCTTGGCAGGAAAAACTGTTTTTT.

This clonotype was counted between two and nine times. V and J are TRBV20-1 and TRBJ2-3; D unclear. The CDR3 length is 14 residues. Germline V lookup: CDR1 DFQATT, CDR2 SNEGSKA (reference sequence). Trimming took off 2 bases at V and 0 bases at J, with 9 bases between the two ends. CDR3 in DNA: TGCAGTGCTAGATCGGACCGGAGCACAGATACGCAGTATTTT. Protein sequence: CSARSDRSTDTQYF.

This clonotype was found a few times. The gene calls are TRBV7-9 and TRBJ2-3; 9 bases are a match to TRBD1. This CDR3 spans 15 amino acids. V was pared by 4 bases and J by 4 bases, with 6 bases of the junction left unmatched. CDR1 is SEHNR, CDR2 FQNEAQ, per germline (reference sequence). The CDR3 reads CASSSAGQGPDTQYF. The CDR3 nucleotides are TGTGCCAGCAGCTCGGCGGGACAGGGTCCAGATACGCAGTATTTT.

In its sample, this clonotype was seen many times. The V call is TRBV5-1, the J call TRBJ1-2, with TRBD1 matching 8 bases. Trimming at V came to 4 bases and at J to 4 bases, leaving 6 bases not matched to a gene. Germline V gene sequence: CDR1 SGHRS, CDR2 YFSETQ. The CDR3 contains 14 residues. The CDR3 protein is CASSREGQVYGYTF. CDR3 nucleotides: TGCGCCAGCAGCAGAGAGGGACAGGTCTATGGCTACACCTTC.

This clonotype turned up a few times. CDR3 nucleotide sequence: TGTGCCAGCAGCCAAGGACGCCTGGGAGAGACCCAGTACTTC. Translated: CASSQGRLGETQYF. The rearrangement links TRBV3-1 to TRBJ2-5; no reliable D call. Germline loops: CDR1 LGHDT, CDR2 YNNKEL (reference sequence). The V end lost 1 base, the J end lost 4 bases, and 10 bases lay between the germline ends. This CDR3 region has 14 residues.

The chain is built from TRBV7-6 and TRBJ2-7, with TRBD2 identical over 7 bases. V was pared by 5 bases and J by 3 bases, with 7 bases of the junction left unmatched. Germline CDR1 SGHVS, CDR2 FNYEAQ. The CDR3 contains 14 residues. The CDR3 bases are TGTGCCAGCAGCGGGTCAGCGGGAAACTACGAGCAGTACTTC. Translated: CASSGSAGNYEQYF.

This clonotype was detected a few times. The chain couples TRBV5-6 to TRBJ1-2, with D tentatively TRBD1 (5 bases). This CDR3 has 14 amino acids. CDR1 and CDR2 (germline): SGHDT, YYEEEE. V was pared by 6 bases and J by 6 bases, with 18 bases between. DNA for the CDR3: TGTGCCAGCACCAGGGTTGGGAATCTAGATGGCTACACCTTC. As protein: CASTRVGNLDGYTF.

This clonotype was seen repeatedly, ten times or more. The V gene is TRBV7-2, the J gene TRBJ2-3; TRBD1 matches at 7 bases. The CDR3 sequence is 14 residues long. Trimming cost V 10 bases and J 2 bases; bases outside gene matches: 9. CDR1 is SGHTA and CDR2 is FQGNSA in the germline V gene. The CDR3 DNA reads TGTGCCACCGCCAGGGGGACATACACAGATACGCAGTATTTT. The encoded protein is CATARGTYTDTQYF.

The chain joins TRBV7-2 to TRBJ2-3, with 7 bases matching TRBD2. The CDR3 has 18 amino acids. The trim removed 0 bases at V and 3 bases at J, leaving 12 bases unmatched. Looked up from germline, CDR1 is SGHTA and CDR2 is FQGNSA. The CDR3: CASSLAPGWEGPTDTQYF. CDR3 DNA: TGTGCCAGCAGCTTAGCCCCGGGCTGGGAGGGTCCTACAGATACGCAGTATTTT.

The J gene is TRBJ2-7, the V gene TRBV27, with TRBD2 matching over 7 bases. This CDR3 contains 13 residues. Germline V gene data show CDR1 as MNHEY and CDR2 as SMNVEV (reference sequence). Unmatched junction bases numbered 2, after V lost 6 bases and J lost 0 bases. The CDR3 loop is CASRASGSYEQYF. DNA of the CDR3: TGTGCCAGCAGGGCTAGCGGCTCCTACGAGCAGTACTTC.

The chain is built from TRBV25-1 and TRBJ2-4, with 11 bases identical to TRBD1. The trim removed 6 bases at V and 6 bases at J, leaving 4 bases unmatched. The CDR3 consists of 14 residues. Germline V gives CDR1 MGHDK, CDR2 SYGVNS. The CDR3 protein is CASSLGQGVNIQYF. The CDR3 region has the DNA TGTGCCAGCAGCTTGGGACAGGGGGTAAACATTCAGTACTTC.

This clonotype was counted between two and nine times. The chain links TRBV7-2 to TRBJ2-5, with 7 bases identical to TRBD1. From germline, CDR1 is SGHTA and CDR2 FQGNSA. Trimming cost V 2 bases and J 2 bases; bases outside gene matches: 2. This CDR3 region has 14 residues. The CDR3 sequence: CASSLQGEQETQYF. In DNA, the CDR3 is TGTGCCAGCAGCTTACAGGGGGAGCAAGAGACCCAGTACTTC.

This clonotype occurred a few times. The J gene is TRBJ2-7, the V gene TRBV27, with a tentative D call TRBD2 (7 bases). V was trimmed by 5 bases and J by 2 bases, leaving 16 bases between them. The germline gives CDR1 MNHEY, CDR2 SMNVEV (reference sequence). The CDR3 is 15 residues long. CDR3 residues: CASSEQGGAAYEQYF. The DNA of the CDR3 is TGTGCCAGCAGTGAACAGGGAGGGGCCGCCTACGAGCAGTACTTC.

This clonotype turned up a few times. J is TRBJ2-7 and V is TRBV20-1, with 14 bases matching TRBD2. V was clipped by 1 base and J by 6 bases; unmatched bases: 2. Germline CDR1 is DFQATT and CDR2 is SNEGSKA (reference sequence). This CDR3 is built from 14 residues. The CDR3 bases are TGCAGTGCTAGAGTGGGACTAGCGGGAGTCGAGCAGTACTTC. Its translation is CSARVGLAGVEQYF.

This clonotype has just a few counts. This chain links TRBV29-1 with TRBJ2-2, with TRBD1 matching over 7 bases. Trimming cost V 5 bases and J 1 base; bases outside gene matches: 4. The germline gives CDR1 SQVTM, CDR2 ANQGSEA. CDR3 size: 14 residues. CDR3 region: CSVTGTENTGELFF. In DNA, the CDR3 is TGCAGCGTTACCGGGACAGAGAACACCGGGGAGCTGTTTTTT.

This clonotype was seen more than once but under ten times. The gene calls are TRBV5-1 and TRBJ2-1; no definite D call. The CDR3 consists of 14 residues. Trimming took off 0 bases at V and 2 bases at J, with 6 bases between the two ends. CDR1 and CDR2 (germline): SGHRS, YFSETQ. The CDR3 DNA is TGCGCCAGCAGCTTGGGGGTTGCCTACAATGAGCAGTTCTTC. Protein sequence: CASSLGVAYNEQFF.

This clonotype has at least ten counts. The gene calls are TRBV6-5 and TRBJ1-2; TRBD1 is a possible D gene (5 bases). Trimming removed 5 bases at V and 6 bases at J, with 13 bases between. The germline CDR1 and CDR2 sequences are MNHEY and SVGAGI. This CDR3 contains 13 residues. In DNA, the CDR3 is TGTGCCAGCAGTCCTGGCGGGGGGAATGGCTACACCTTC. The encoded protein is CASSPGGGNGYTF.

This clonotype appeared a few times. The chain links TRBV7-9 to TRBJ2-2; 12 nucleotides agree with TRBD2. V was pared by 5 bases and J by 4 bases, with 14 bases of the junction left unmatched. The CDR3 runs 19 residues. CDR1 is SEHNR and CDR2 is FQNEAQ in the germline V gene (reference sequence). CDR3 in DNA: TGTGCCAGCAGCATCCGGATCCGACTAGCGGGAGAAGCCACCGGGGAGCTGTTTTTT. It yields the protein CASSIRIRLAGEATGELFF.

The V gene is TRBV12-3 or TRBV12-4, the J gene TRBJ2-5; TRBD1 is a possible D gene (5 bases). The CDR3 spans 14 residues. V was cut by 4 bases and J by 7 bases, with 16 bases left in between. CDR3 bases: TGTGCCAGCAGTTGGACAAGCCGGGTAGTGACCCAGTACTTC. It is translated as CASSWTSRVVTQYF.

This clonotype was counted between two and nine times. The V and J genes are TRBV7-9 and TRBJ1-1; no definite D call. The CDR3 has 12 residues. The V gene's germline CDR1 is SEHNR and CDR2 FQNEAQ (reference sequence). The V end was cut by 4 bases, the J end by 5 bases, with 8 bases between. The CDR3 spells CASSSGWTEAFF. Written as DNA, the CDR3 is TGTGCCAGCAGCTCGGGCTGGACTGAAGCTTTCTTT.